Listed here is a single TCR beta chain. The V gene's germline CDR1 is MDHEN and CDR2 SYDVKM. CDR3 length: 15 residues. V lost 10 bases and J 2 bases, leaving 19 bases between the germline ends. These data originate in a study of blood T cell repertoires in COVID-19. In the study overall: Samples of COVID-19 (acute and convalescent) were obtained from the United States, Italy and Spain. From T cells, B-cell-depleted T cells, or PBMCs came the material, which was cDNA or gDNA.

Under the authors' procedure: Reference gene primer amplification yielded estimated nucleated cell counts. Measured with immunoSEQ multiplex PCR; TCRdb has only the in-frame clones, and not every one. V and J calls and clone size are as listed in that table; D and trimming were resolved from the DNA. The sample has some 200,000 clones; 76% are singletons. The TCR comes from a woman between 50 and 59 years old with active or convalescent COVID-19. J is TRBJ2-3 and V is TRBV28; possible D gene TRBD1, 6 bases. Input material: peripheral blood. CDR3 sequence: CATNPRDTITDTQYF. DNA of the CDR3: TGTGCCACCAACCCCCGGGACACAATCACAGATACGCAGTATTTT.